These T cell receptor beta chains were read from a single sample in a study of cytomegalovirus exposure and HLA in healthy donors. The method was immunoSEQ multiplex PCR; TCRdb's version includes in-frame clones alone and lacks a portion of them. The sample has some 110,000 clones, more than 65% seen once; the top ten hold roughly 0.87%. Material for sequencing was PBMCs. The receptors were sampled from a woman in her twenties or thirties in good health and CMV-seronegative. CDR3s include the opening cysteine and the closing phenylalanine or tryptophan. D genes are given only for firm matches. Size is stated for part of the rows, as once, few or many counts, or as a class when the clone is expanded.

cdr3_nt: TGTGCCTGGAGCGAAACGGGGAATGAAAAACTGTTTTTT; cdr3_aa: CAWSETGNEKLFF; clone_size: NA; v_call: TRBV30; d_call: NA; j_call: TRBJ1-4
cdr3_nt: TGTGCCAGCCTTCCCCGGCAGGGCTATTCACCCCTCCACTTT; cdr3_aa: CASLPRQGYSPLHF; clone_size: NA; v_call: TRBV2; d_call: NA; j_call: TRBJ1-6
cdr3_nt: TGCGCCAGCAGCTTTCGACTAGCGGGAGAGTTAGATACGCAGTATTTT; cdr3_aa: CASSFRLAGELDTQYF; clone_size: NA; v_call: TRBV4-1; d_call: TRBD2; j_call: TRBJ2-3
cdr3_nt: TGCAGCGTTTCGACAGGCCTGAATGAAAAACTGTTTTTT; cdr3_aa: CSVSTGLNEKLFF; clone_size: NA; v_call: TRBV29-1; d_call: NA; j_call: TRBJ1-4
cdr3_nt: TGTGCCATCGCGACCGGGACAGTCAATTCACCCCTCCACTTT; cdr3_aa: CAIATGTVNSPLHF; clone_size: NA; v_call: TRBV28; d_call: TRBD1; j_call: TRBJ1-6
cdr3_nt: TGTGCCAGCTCCCCAGCAGACAGGGGCTCTGGAAACACCATATATTTT; cdr3_aa: CASSPADRGSGNTIYF; clone_size: NA; v_call: TRBV18; d_call: TRBD1; j_call: TRBJ1-3
cdr3_nt: TGCAGCGTCCAGGGGTCGGTCACTGAAGCTTTCTTT; cdr3_aa: CSVQGSVTEAFF; clone_size: NA; v_call: TRBV29-1; d_call: NA; j_call: TRBJ1-1
cdr3_nt: TGTGCCAGCAGTTTTCGACAAACACAGTACTTC; cdr3_aa: CASSFRQTQYF; clone_size: NA; v_call: TRBV28; d_call: NA; j_call: TRBJ2-7
cdr3_nt: TGTGCCACCAGCAGAGAGTTAAGGACAGGCAACTCTGGAAACACCATATATTTT; cdr3_aa: CATSRELRTGNSGNTIYF; clone_size: NA; v_call: TRBV15; d_call: TRBD1; j_call: TRBJ1-3
cdr3_nt: TGTGCCAGCAGGCGTTCTCAGAACACTGAAGCTTTCTTT; cdr3_aa: CASRRSQNTEAFF; clone_size: NA; v_call: TRBV6-5; d_call: NA; j_call: TRBJ1-1
cdr3_nt: TGCAGCGTTGAAGAGGAGGATCAGCCCCAGCATTTT; cdr3_aa: CSVEEEDQPQHF; clone_size: few; v_call: TRBV29-1; d_call: NA; j_call: TRBJ1-5
cdr3_nt: TGTGCCAGCAGTCCCCAAGCAGGACCCCAGCATTTT; cdr3_aa: CASSPQAGPQHF; clone_size: few; v_call: TRBV25-1; d_call: NA; j_call: TRBJ1-5
cdr3_nt: TGTGCCAGCAGCTTAGCCTCTGCAGGGAACTATGGCTACACCTTC; cdr3_aa: CASSLASAGNYGYTF; clone_size: once; v_call: TRBV7-8; d_call: NA; j_call: TRBJ1-2
cdr3_nt: TGCAGCAGGGCTAGCGGGGGGGCGGAGACCCAGTACTTC; cdr3_aa: CSRASGGAETQYF; clone_size: few; v_call: TRBV29-1; d_call: TRBD2; j_call: TRBJ2-5
cdr3_nt: TGTGCCTGGAGCCCCGGGCGGGGTTTGGGCACTGAAGCTTTCTTT; cdr3_aa: CAWSPGRGLGTEAFF; clone_size: few; v_call: TRBV30; d_call: NA; j_call: TRBJ1-1
cdr3_nt: TGTGCCAGCAGCTTAACAGGGAAGGTCCCCTACGAGCAGTACTTC; cdr3_aa: CASSLTGKVPYEQYF; clone_size: NA; v_call: TRBV5-4; d_call: NA; j_call: TRBJ2-7
cdr3_nt: TGTGCCAGCAGCCCGGACAATGGAAACACCATATATTTT; cdr3_aa: CASSPDNGNTIYF; clone_size: NA; v_call: TRBV11-2; d_call: NA; j_call: TRBJ1-3
cdr3_nt: TGTGCCAACAGGGAGCGGGAGGCCGGGGCCGGGGAGCTGTTTTTT; cdr3_aa: CANREREAGAGELFF; clone_size: NA; v_call: TRBV7-9; d_call: TRBD2; j_call: TRBJ2-2
cdr3_nt: TGTGCCTGGAGTCACGTGGGGAGTCCTAAAGCTTTCTTT; cdr3_aa: CAWSHVGSPKAFF; clone_size: NA; v_call: TRBV30; d_call: NA; j_call: TRBJ1-1
cdr3_nt: TGTGCCAGCAGTCTCACAGGGTCCAATGAGCAGTTCTTC; cdr3_aa: CASSLTGSNEQFF; clone_size: NA; v_call: TRBV27; d_call: NA; j_call: TRBJ2-1
cdr3_nt: TGTGCCAGCAGCTTACAGGGCGGGATATCCTACAATGAGCAGTTCTTC; cdr3_aa: CASSLQGGISYNEQFF; clone_size: NA; v_call: TRBV7-9; d_call: NA; j_call: TRBJ2-1
cdr3_nt: TGTGCCAGCGGGCGGGAGAGTTTCGGGGAGCTGTTTTTT; cdr3_aa: CASGRESFGELFF; clone_size: NA; v_call: TRBV7-7; d_call: TRBD2; j_call: TRBJ2-2
cdr3_nt: TGTGCCAGCAGCGTAGATCCAGGGAACCTACACGAGCAGTACTTC; cdr3_aa: CASSVDPGNLHEQYF; clone_size: few; v_call: TRBV9; d_call: NA; j_call: TRBJ2-7
cdr3_nt: TGCGCCAGCAGCTTGGTTGGGGGGACAGGGGGCAACGAGCAGTACTTC; cdr3_aa: CASSLVGGTGGNEQYF; clone_size: NA; v_call: TRBV5-1; d_call: TRBD1; j_call: TRBJ2-7
cdr3_nt: TGTGCCTGGAGTGTACAGTCGACAGGGCCTGGAAACACCATATATTTT; cdr3_aa: CAWSVQSTGPGNTIYF; clone_size: NA; v_call: TRBV30; d_call: TRBD1; j_call: TRBJ1-3
cdr3_nt: TGTGCCAGCAGGTCCGGGACAGGGGAGGTTAATGAGCAGTTCTTC; cdr3_aa: CASRSGTGEVNEQFF; clone_size: once; v_call: TRBV6-5; d_call: TRBD1; j_call: TRBJ2-1
cdr3_nt: TGTGCCTGGAGTGGCCGGGACAGCTTGCATGGCTACACCTTC; cdr3_aa: CAWSGRDSLHGYTF; clone_size: NA; v_call: TRBV30; d_call: TRBD1; j_call: TRBJ1-2
cdr3_nt: TGCGCCAGCAGCTTGGACCACTCGTACAATGAGCAGTTCTTC; cdr3_aa: CASSLDHSYNEQFF; clone_size: NA; v_call: TRBV5-1; d_call: NA; j_call: TRBJ2-1
cdr3_nt: TGTGCCAGCTCACCGGGACAGGGTGTTGAAAAACTGTTTTTT; cdr3_aa: CASSPGQGVEKLFF; clone_size: NA; v_call: TRBV18; d_call: TRBD1; j_call: TRBJ1-4
cdr3_nt: TGTGCCAGCAGCCCATCGGGTTCCCCCTACGAGCAGTACTTC; cdr3_aa: CASSPSGSPYEQYF; clone_size: once; v_call: TRBV7-8; d_call: NA; j_call: TRBJ2-7
cdr3_nt: TGTGCCAGCAGTTACTCGACTGTATTCGGAACTGAAGCTTTCTTT; cdr3_aa: CASSYSTVFGTEAFF; clone_size: few; v_call: TRBV6-5; d_call: NA; j_call: TRBJ1-1